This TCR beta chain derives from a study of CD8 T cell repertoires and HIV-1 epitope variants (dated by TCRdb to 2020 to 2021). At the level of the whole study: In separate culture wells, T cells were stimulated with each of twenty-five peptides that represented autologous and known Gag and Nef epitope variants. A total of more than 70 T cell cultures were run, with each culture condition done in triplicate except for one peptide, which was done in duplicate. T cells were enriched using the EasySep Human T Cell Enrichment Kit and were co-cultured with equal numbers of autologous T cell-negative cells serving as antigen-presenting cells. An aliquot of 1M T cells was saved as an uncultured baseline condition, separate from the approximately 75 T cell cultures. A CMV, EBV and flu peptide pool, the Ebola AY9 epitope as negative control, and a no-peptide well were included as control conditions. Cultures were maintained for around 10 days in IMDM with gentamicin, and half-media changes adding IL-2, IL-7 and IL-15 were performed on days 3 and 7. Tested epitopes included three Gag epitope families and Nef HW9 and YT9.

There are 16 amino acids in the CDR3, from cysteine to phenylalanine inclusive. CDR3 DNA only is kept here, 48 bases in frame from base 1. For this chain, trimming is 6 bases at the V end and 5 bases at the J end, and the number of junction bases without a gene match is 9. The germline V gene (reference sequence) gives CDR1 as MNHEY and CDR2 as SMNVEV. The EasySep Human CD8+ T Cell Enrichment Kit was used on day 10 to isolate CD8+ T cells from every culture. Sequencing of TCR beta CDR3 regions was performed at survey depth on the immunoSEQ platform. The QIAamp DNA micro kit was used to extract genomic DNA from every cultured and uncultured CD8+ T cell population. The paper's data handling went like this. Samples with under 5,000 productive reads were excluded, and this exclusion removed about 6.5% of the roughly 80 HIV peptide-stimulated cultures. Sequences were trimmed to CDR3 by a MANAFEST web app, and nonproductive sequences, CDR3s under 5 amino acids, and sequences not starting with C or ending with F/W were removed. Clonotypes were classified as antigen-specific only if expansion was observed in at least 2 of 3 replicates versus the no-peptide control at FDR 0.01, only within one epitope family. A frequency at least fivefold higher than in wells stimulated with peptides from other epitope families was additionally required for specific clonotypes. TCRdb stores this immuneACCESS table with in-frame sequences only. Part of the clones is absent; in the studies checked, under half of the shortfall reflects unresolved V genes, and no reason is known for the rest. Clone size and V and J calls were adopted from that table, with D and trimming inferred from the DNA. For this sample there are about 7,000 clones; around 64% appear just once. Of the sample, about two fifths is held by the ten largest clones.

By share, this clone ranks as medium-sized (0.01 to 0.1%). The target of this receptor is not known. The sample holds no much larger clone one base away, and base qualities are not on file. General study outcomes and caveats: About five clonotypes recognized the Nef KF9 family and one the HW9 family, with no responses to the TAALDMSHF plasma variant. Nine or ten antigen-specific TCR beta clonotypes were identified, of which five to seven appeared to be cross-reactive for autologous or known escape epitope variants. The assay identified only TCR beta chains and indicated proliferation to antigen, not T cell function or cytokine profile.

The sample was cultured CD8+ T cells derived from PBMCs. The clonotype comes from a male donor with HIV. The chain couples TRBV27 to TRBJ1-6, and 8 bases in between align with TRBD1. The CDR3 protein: CASSRTSRGHNSPLHF. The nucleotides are TGTGCCAGCAGCAGGACTAGCAGGGGGCATAATTCACCCCTCCACTTT.